This T cell receptor beta chain emerged from a study of blood T cell repertoires in COVID-19. In the study overall: COVID-19 samples from acute and convalescent phases originated in the United States, Italy and Spain. The analysed material was cDNA or gDNA that came from T cells, B-cell-depleted T cells, or PBMCs.

In the original analysis: The authors estimated nucleated cell counts from reference gene primer amplification. Generated by immunoSEQ multiplex PCR, the TCRdb table keeps only in-frame clones and is missing some. V and J calls and clone size follow that table, whereas D and trimming were derived from the DNA. The data hold around 180,000 clones, with roughly 90% observed a single time. The V gene lost 2 bases and the J gene lost 0 bases, with 18 bases spanning the gap. The CDR3 runs to 18 residues. Germline CDR1 reads SGHKS; CDR2 reads YYEKEE (reference sequence). The clonotype was recovered from a man aged 55 to 70 with acute or convalescent COVID-19. The chain links TRBV5-5 to TRBJ1-3, with D perhaps matching TRBD1 (5 bases). Material: peripheral blood. The CDR3 coding sequence is TGTGCCAGCAGCTTTCAGGGCGGCGGCCACCCCTCTGGAAACACCATATATTTT. This encodes CASSFQGGGHPSGNTIYF.